This is a list of T cell receptor beta chains from one sample in a study of blood T cell repertoires in COVID-19. Repertoires were generated with immunoSEQ multiplex PCR, while TCRdb's copy carries only in-frame clones and drops some. The sample lists 20,000 to 25,000 clones, roughly nine tenths occurring once. The sequenced sample was peripheral blood. The receptors come from a woman in her 70s with active COVID-19. The CDR3 runs from the conserved cysteine through the conserved F or W. D genes are given only for firm matches. Size is stated for part of the rows, as once, few or many counts, or as a class when the clone is expanded.

v_call	d_call	clone_size	j_call	cdr3_aa	cdr3_nt
TRBV19	.	.	TRBJ2-4	CASSIGRNFQYF	TGTGCCAGTAGTATAGGGAGGAACTTTCAGTACTTC
TRBV7-2	TRBD1	.	TRBJ2-1	CASSWDRYNEQFF	TGTGCCAGCAGCTGGGACAGATACAATGAGCAGTTCTTC
TRBV2	.	.	TRBJ2-7	CASSGGDGSYEQYF	TGTGCCAGCAGTGGGGGGGATGGCTCCTACGAGCAGTACTTC
TRBV28	.	.	TRBJ1-1	CATLPPGNTEAFF	TGTGCCACCCTACCCCCAGGGAACACTGAAGCTTTCTTT
TRBV6-5	.	once	TRBJ2-3	CASKGGTDTQYF	TGTGCCAGCAAGGGGGGCACAGATACGCAGTATTTT
TRBV4-1	.	.	TRBJ2-3	CASSQEITGGTDTQYF	TGCGCCAGCAGCCAAGAAATAACGGGGGGCACAGATACGCAGTATTTT
TRBV7-2	TRBD1	.	TRBJ2-7	CASSRDRGPTYEQYF	TGTGCCAGCAGCCGCGACAGGGGTCCTACTTACGAGCAGTACTTC
TRBV6-5	TRBD1	.	TRBJ1-2	CASSQTGEAGYTF	TGTGCCAGCAGTCAAACAGGGGAAGCTGGCTACACCTTC
TRBV10-3	.	.	TRBJ2-7	CAITKTGFAYEQYF	TGTGCCATCACCAAAACAGGGTTTGCCTACGAGCAGTACTTC
TRBV4-2	TRBD1	few	TRBJ2-5	CASSHGQGLETQYF	TGTGCCAGCAGCCACGGACAGGGGCTAGAGACCCAGTACTTC
TRBV7-2	TRBD2	.	TRBJ2-3	CASSPGTSGGGDTQYF	TGTGCCAGCAGCCCGGGGACTAGCGGGGGAGGAGATACGCAGTATTTT
TRBV5-3	TRBD1	once	TRBJ2-7	CARSSRKTGLYEQYF	TGTGCCAGAAGCTCGCGTAAGACAGGGTTGTACGAGCAGTACTTC
TRBV3-1/TRBV3-2	TRBD1	few	TRBJ1-1	CASSRAQGARNTEAFF	TGTGCCAGCAGCCGGGCACAGGGGGCTAGGAACACTGAAGCTTTCTTT
TRBV10-3	TRBD1	.	TRBJ1-4	CAISGGTGVEKLFF	TGTGCCATCAGTGGGGGGACAGGCGTGGAAAAACTGTTTTTT
TRBV6-2/TRBV6-3	.	.	TRBJ2-1	CASSYFQTYNEQFF	TGTGCCAGCAGTTATTTTCAGACCTACAATGAGCAGTTCTTC
TRBV5-1	TRBD1	.	TRBJ2-4	CASSLIEGATKNIQYF	TGCGCCAGCAGCTTGATTGAGGGGGCGACCAAAAACATTCAGTACTTC
TRBV9	.	.	TRBJ1-6	CASSVSETSSGSPLHF	TGTGCCAGCAGCGTCTCGGAAACGAGTTCGGGTTCACCCCTCCACTTT
TRBV5-1	.	.	TRBJ2-7	CASSLLQREQYF	TGCGCCAGCAGCCTGCTTCAGCGCGAGCAGTACTTC
TRBV7-8	.	.	TRBJ2-1	CASKRGLDSYNEQFF	TGTGCCAGTAAACGGGGGTTGGACTCCTACAATGAGCAGTTCTTC
TRBV28	TRBD1	.	TRBJ2-3	CASTGDRGGDTQYF	TGTGCCAGCACTGGGGACAGGGGGGGAGATACGCAGTATTTT
TRBV6-5	.	.	TRBJ2-5	CASGGRSGVGETQYF	TGTGCCAGCGGGGGCCGCAGCGGGGTGGGGGAGACCCAGTACTTC
TRBV5-4	.	.	TRBJ1-2	CASSLALGGALRGYTF	TGTGCCAGCAGCCTGGCCCTGGGGGGGGCTTTACGAGGCTACACCTTC
TRBV7-6	TRBD2	.	TRBJ2-2	CASSLVGGGAAGELFF	TGTGCCAGCAGCTTAGTTGGCGGGGGGGCCGCCGGGGAGCTGTTTTTT
TRBV12-2	.	.	TRBJ2-5	CASRFRTSGGKTQYF	TGTGCAAGTCGCTTCCGGACTAGCGGGGGGAAGACCCAGTACTTC
TRBV24-1	.	.	TRBJ1-1	CATSDSRGMNTEAFF	TGTGCCACCAGTGATTCAAGGGGAATGAACACTGAAGCTTTCTTT
TRBV4-3	.	.	TRBJ2-7	CASSPTGETYEQYF	TGCGCCAGCAGCCCGACCGGGGAGACCTACGAGCAGTACTTC
TRBV7-3	TRBD2	.	TRBJ2-5	CASSFLAGRTQYF	TGTGCCAGCAGCTTCTTAGCGGGTCGGACCCAGTACTTC
TRBV6-5	.	.	TRBJ2-4	CASSLGGGYIQYF	TGTGCCAGCAGTTTAGGGGGGGGTTACATTCAGTACTTC
TRBV19	.	.	TRBJ2-7	CASSPGGRYEQYF	TGTGCCAGTAGCCCCGGGGGGCGCTACGAGCAGTACTTC
TRBV12-5	.	.	TRBJ2-1	CASGLNSDEQFF	TGTGCTAGTGGCCTTAATTCGGATGAGCAGTTCTTC
TRBV12-3/TRBV12-4	TRBD1	.	TRBJ2-5	CASSGQGETQYF	TGTGCCAGCAGCGGACAGGGGGAGACCCAGTACTTC
TRBV30	TRBD2	.	TRBJ2-1	CASSSGGAREQFF	TGTGCCTCCTCTAGCGGGGGGGCCAGGGAGCAGTTCTTC
TRBV15	.	.	TRBJ2-1	CATSRDVGYDSYNEQFF	TGTGCCACCAGCAGAGACGTCGGTTACGACTCCTACAATGAGCAGTTCTTC
TRBV4-1	.	.	TRBJ2-3	CASSQEWGGGGTDTQYF	TGCGCCAGCAGCCAAGAATGGGGGGGCGGAGGGACAGATACGCAGTATTTT
TRBV4-2	.	.	TRBJ2-1	CASSQDRGLTGEQFF	TGTGCCAGCAGCCAAGATAGGGGCCTAACTGGTGAGCAGTTCTTC
TRBV6-2/TRBV6-3	TRBD1	.	TRBJ1-2	CASSLNRDRANYGYTF	TGTGCCAGCAGCTTAAACCGGGACAGGGCTAACTATGGCTACACCTTC
TRBV3-1/TRBV3-2	TRBD2	.	TRBJ2-7	CASRLAGDSEQYF	TGTGCCAGCAGGCTTGCGGGGGACTCCGAGCAGTACTTC
TRBV3-1/TRBV3-2	.	few	TRBJ1-3	CASSQRSSGNTIYF	TGTGCCAGCAGCCAACGGAGCTCTGGAAACACCATATATTTT
TRBV9	.	once	TRBJ2-7	CASSPSGLGISYEQYF	TGTGCCAGCAGCCCAAGCGGACTCGGGATCAGCTACGAGCAGTACTTC
TRBV19	.	.	TRBJ1-4	CASSPTEVSNEKLFF	TGTGCCAGTAGTCCCACCGAGGTATCTAATGAAAAACTGTTTTTT
TRBV7-2	.	.	TRBJ1-6	CASSFKFLRGGSPLHF	TGTGCCAGCAGCTTCAAATTCCTCCGGGGTGGATCACCCCTCCACTTT
TRBV7-9	.	.	TRBJ1-1	CASSLLGQGRTEAFF	TGTGCCAGCAGCTTGTTGGGCCAAGGAAGGACTGAAGCTTTCTTT
TRBV19	.	.	TRBJ1-1	CASSTRVNTEAFF	TGTGCCAGTAGTACCAGGGTGAACACTGAAGCTTTCTTT
TRBV7-7	.	.	TRBJ2-3	CASSLGRGGTDTQYF	TGTGCCAGCAGCTTAGGGCGGGGAGGCACAGATACGCAGTATTTT
TRBV27	.	.	TRBJ1-6	CASSHLISMGQNSPLHF	TGTGCCAGCAGTCACCTCATCTCCATGGGGCAGAATTCACCCCTCCACTTT
TRBV6-6	.	.	TRBJ1-6	CASRSNKGGSTPLHF	TGTGCCAGCAGAAGCAACAAAGGGGGATCGACACCCCTCCACTTT
TRBV7-7	.	.	TRBJ2-2	CASSFNSQGSGELFF	TGTGCTAGCAGCTTTAACTCTCAGGGCAGCGGGGAGCTGTTTTTT
TRBV15	.	.	TRBJ1-1	CATSSRKGFAFF	TGTGCCACCAGCTCCCGGAAGGGGTTTGCTTTCTTT
TRBV5-1	TRBD1	.	TRBJ1-1	CASSVGAGTGWNTEAFF	TGCGCCAGCAGCGTTGGGGCCGGGACAGGGTGGAACACTGAAGCTTTCTTT
TRBV9	.	.	TRBJ2-4	CASSPRAGKWDIQYF	TGTGCCAGCAGCCCGCGTGCAGGGAAGTGGGACATTCAGTACTTC
TRBV9	.	.	TRBJ1-3	CASSPSGQPSSGNTIYF	TGTGCCAGCAGCCCATCGGGACAACCGAGCTCTGGAAACACCATATATTTT
TRBV5-5	TRBD2	.	TRBJ2-5	CASSLWSRGGQETQYF	TGTGCCAGCAGCTTGTGGTCGCGGGGGGGCCAAGAGACCCAGTACTTC
TRBV19	TRBD1	few	TRBJ1-2	CASSIFTGGAVYGYTF	TGTGCCAGTAGTATCTTCACAGGGGGCGCGGTTTATGGCTACACCTTC
TRBV5-1	.	.	TRBJ2-3	CASSLGVASTDTQYF	TGCGCCAGCAGCTTGGGGGTAGCATCTACGGATACGCAGTATTTT
TRBV5-8	.	.	TRBJ1-6	CASSRLGDYNSPLHF	TGTGCCAGCAGCCGACTCGGAGATTATAATTCACCCCTCCACTTT